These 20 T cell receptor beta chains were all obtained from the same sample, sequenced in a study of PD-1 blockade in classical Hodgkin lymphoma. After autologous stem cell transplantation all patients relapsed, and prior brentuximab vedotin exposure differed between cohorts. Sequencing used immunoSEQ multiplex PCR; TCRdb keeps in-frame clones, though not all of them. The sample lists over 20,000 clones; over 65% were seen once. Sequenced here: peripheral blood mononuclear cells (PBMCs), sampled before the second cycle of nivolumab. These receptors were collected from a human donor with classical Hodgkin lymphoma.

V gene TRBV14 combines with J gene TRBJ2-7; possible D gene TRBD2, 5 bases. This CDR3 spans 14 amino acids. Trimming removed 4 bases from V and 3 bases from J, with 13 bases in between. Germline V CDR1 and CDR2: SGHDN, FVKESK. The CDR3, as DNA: TGTGCCAGCAGCCCATCGGACTTAAGCTACGAGCAGTACTTC. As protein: CASSPSDLSYEQYF. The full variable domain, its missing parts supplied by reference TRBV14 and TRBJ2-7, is EAGVTQFPSHSVIEKGQTVTLRCDPISGHDNLYWYRRVMGKEIKFLLHFVKESKQDESGMPNNRFLAERTGGTYSTLKVQPAELEDSGVYFCASSPSDLSYEQYFGPGTRLTVT.

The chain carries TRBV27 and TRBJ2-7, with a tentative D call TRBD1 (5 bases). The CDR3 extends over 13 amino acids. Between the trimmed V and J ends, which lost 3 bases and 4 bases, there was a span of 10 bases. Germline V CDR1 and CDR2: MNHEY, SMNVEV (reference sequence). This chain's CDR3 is CASSLAGQYEQYF. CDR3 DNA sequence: TGTGCCAGCAGTTTGGCAGGGCAGTACGAGCAGTACTTC.

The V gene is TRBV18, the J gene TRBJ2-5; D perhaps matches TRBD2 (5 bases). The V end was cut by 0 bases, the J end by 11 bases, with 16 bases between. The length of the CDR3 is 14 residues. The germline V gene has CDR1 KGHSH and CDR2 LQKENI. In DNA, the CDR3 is TGTGCCAGCTCACCACCCGCCCGGGTTTGGGAGCAGTACTTC. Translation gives CASSPPARVWEQYF.

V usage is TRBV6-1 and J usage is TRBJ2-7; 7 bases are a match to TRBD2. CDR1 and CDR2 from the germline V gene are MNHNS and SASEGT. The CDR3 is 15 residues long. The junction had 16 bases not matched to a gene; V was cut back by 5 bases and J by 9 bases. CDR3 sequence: CASSKKGGAEFGQYF. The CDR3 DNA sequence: TGTGCCAGCAGTAAGAAGGGAGGGGCTGAGTTCGGGCAGTACTTC.

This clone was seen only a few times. Here the CDR3 DNA reads TGTGCCAGTACTACCGGGACAGGGGCCCGTCAGCCCCAGCATTTT. It yields the protein CASTTGTGARQPQHF. The rearrangement uses TRBV19 and TRBJ1-5, with 10 nucleotides matching TRBD1. Trimming cost V 7 bases and J 6 bases; bases outside gene matches: 9. CDR3 length: 15 amino acids. CDR1 LNHDA and CDR2 SQIVND come from the germline V gene (reference sequence).

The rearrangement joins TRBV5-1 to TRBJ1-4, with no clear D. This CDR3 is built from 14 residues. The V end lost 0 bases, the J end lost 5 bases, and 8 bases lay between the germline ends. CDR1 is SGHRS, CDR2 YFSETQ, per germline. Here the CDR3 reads CASSLGQQNEKLFF. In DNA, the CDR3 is TGCGCCAGCAGCTTGGGACAACAGAATGAAAAACTGTTTTTT.

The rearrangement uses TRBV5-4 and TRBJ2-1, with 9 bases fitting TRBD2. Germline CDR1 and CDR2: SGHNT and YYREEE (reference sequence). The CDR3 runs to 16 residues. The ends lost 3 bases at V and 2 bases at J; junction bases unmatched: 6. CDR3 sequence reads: CASSSVAGVAYNEQFF. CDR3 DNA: TGTGCCAGCAGCTCAGTAGCGGGAGTAGCCTACAATGAGCAGTTCTTC.

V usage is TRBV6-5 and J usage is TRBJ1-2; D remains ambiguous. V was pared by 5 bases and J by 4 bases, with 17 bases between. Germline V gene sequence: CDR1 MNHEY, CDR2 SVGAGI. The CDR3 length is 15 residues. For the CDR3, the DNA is TGTGCCAGCAGTGGGATGCCGGAAAAGACCTATGGCTACACCTTC. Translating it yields CASSGMPEKTYGYTF.

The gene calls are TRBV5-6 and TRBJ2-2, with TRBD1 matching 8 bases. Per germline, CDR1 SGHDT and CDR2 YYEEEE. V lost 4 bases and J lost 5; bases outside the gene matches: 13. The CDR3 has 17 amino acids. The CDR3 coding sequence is TGTGCCAGCAGCCCCCTGTTTGGAGGGACAGGTACCGGGGAGCTGTTTTTT. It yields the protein CASSPLFGGTGTGELFF.

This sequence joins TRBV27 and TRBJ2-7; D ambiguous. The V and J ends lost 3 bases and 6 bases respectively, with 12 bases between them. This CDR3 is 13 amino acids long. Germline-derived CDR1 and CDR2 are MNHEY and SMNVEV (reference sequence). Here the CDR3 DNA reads TGTGCCAGCAGTTTTGTTTATTCGAGCGAGCAGTACTTC. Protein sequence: CASSFVYSSEQYF.

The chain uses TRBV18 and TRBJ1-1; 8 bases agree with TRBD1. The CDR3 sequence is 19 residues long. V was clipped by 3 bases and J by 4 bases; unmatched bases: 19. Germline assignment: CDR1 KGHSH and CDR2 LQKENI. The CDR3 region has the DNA TGTGCCAGCTCACCCATTGGGACAGGAAATTTCATTGGGGGCACTGAAGCTTTCTTT. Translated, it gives CASSPIGTGNFIGGTEAFF.

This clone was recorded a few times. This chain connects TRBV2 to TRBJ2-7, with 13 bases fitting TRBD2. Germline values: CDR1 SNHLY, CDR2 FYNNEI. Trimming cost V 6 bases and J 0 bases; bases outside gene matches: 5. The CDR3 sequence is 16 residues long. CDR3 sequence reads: CASRGLAGKISYEQYF. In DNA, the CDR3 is TGTGCCAGCAGGGGACTAGCGGGAAAAATCTCCTACGAGCAGTACTTC.

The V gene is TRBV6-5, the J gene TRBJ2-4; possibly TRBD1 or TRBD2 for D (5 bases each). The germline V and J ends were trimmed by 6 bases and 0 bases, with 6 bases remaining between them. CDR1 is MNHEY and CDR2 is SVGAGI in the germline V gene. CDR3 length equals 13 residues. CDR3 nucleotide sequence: TGTGCCAGCAGGGGACCAGCCAAAAACATTCAGTACTTC. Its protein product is CASRGPAKNIQYF.

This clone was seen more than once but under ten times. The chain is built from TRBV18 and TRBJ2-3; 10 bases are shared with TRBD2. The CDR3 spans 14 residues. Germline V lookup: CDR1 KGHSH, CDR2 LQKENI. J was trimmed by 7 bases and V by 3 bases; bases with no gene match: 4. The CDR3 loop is CASSPGLAEYTQYF. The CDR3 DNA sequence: TGTGCCAGCTCACCCGGACTAGCGGAATATACGCAGTATTTT.

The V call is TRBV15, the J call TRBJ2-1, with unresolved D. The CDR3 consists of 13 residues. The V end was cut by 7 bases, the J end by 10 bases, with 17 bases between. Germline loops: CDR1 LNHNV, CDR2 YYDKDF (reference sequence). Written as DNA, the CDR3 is TGTGCCACCAAAGACCTGGGTCTGGGGGAGCAGTTCTTC. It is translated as CATKDLGLGEQFF.

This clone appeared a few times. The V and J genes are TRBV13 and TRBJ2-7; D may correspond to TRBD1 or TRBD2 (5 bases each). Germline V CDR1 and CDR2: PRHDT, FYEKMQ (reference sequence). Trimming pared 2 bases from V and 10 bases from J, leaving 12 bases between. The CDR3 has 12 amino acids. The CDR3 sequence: CASSLFRDPQYF. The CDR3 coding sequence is TGTGCCAGCAGCTTATTCCGGGACCCCCAGTACTTC.

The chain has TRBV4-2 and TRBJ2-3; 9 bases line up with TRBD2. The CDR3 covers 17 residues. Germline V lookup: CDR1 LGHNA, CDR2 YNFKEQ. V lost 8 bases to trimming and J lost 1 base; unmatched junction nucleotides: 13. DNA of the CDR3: TGTGCCAGCGGCCGGATCGTAGCGGGAGTCGGCACAGATACGCAGTATTTT. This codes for CASGRIVAGVGTDTQYF.

This chain's CDR3 is CSVEGGQGAETQYF. In DNA form, the CDR3 reads TGCAGCGTTGAAGGTGGACAGGGGGCTGAGACCCAGTACTTC. The genes are TRBV29-1 and TRBJ2-5; 11 bases line up with TRBD1. CDR1 and CDR2 from the germline V gene are SQVTM and ANQGSEA. This CDR3 comprises 14 residues. V trimming: 1 base; J trimming: 5 bases; junction bases outside the gene matches: 3.

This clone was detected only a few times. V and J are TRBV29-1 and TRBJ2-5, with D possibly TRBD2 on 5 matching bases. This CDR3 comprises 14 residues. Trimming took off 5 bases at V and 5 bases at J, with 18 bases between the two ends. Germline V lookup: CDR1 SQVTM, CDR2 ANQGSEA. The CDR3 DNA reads TGCAGCGTTAGCATGGGAGACACGTTCGAGACCCAGTACTTC. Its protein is CSVSMGDTFETQYF.

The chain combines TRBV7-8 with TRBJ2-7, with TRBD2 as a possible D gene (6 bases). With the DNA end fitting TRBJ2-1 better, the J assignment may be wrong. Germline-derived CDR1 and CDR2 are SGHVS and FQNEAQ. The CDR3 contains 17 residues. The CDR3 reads CASSFGDSGKGFGEQFF. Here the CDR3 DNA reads TGTGCCAGCAGCTTTGGGGATAGCGGTAAAGGCTTCGGTGAGCAGTTCTTC.